This T cell receptor beta chain was identified in a study of cytomegalovirus exposure and HLA in healthy donors. The CDR3 totals 10 residues. V lost 3 bases, J lost 5 bases, and 2 bases lay in between. Germline V gives CDR1 SGHRS, CDR2 YFSETQ. A multiplex PCR was run with 60 Vbeta primers and 13 Jbeta primers. The repertoire was sequenced with immunoSEQ multiplex PCR; TCRdb's copy has only in-frame clones and lacks some. The table has some 120,000 clones, more than 65% seen once. The sequencing sample was made of PBMCs. The clonotype was recovered from a woman under 30 in good health and CMV-seropositive. The J gene is TRBJ2-5, the V gene TRBV5-1; unclear D gene. CDR3 nucleotide sequence: TGCGCCAGCAGCTCGGAGACCCAGTACTTC. The encoded protein is CASSSETQYF.